The 18 T cell receptor beta chains presented below share a single source sample, sequenced in a study of shared clonotypes between healthy human individuals. Sequencing was performed with immunoSEQ multiplex PCR; in TCRdb, only in-frame clones are kept and a portion is missing. This sample has roughly 2.5 million clones, with roughly nine tenths found just once. Material: naive CD4+ T cells sorted from blood. Described subset: CD45RA+ positively selected. Receptors were obtained from a man between 18 and 35 years old in good health.

The chain is built from TRBV7-9 and TRBJ2-3, with 7 positions matching TRBD2. Trimming removed 5 bases from V and 3 bases from J; junction bases left unmatched: 5. The CDR3 loop spans 14 amino acids. CDR1 is SEHNR and CDR2 is FQNEAQ in the germline V gene (reference sequence). CDR3 in DNA: TGTGCCAGCAGCCCGGGGGGAGGGACAGATACGCAGTATTTT. This gives the protein CASSPGGGTDTQYF.

This chain joins TRBV12-5 and TRBJ1-5; D might be TRBD1 (6 bases). CDR3 length equals 16 residues. The germline V gene has CDR1 LGHNT and CDR2 FRNRAP. The V gene lost 4 bases and the J gene lost 4 bases, with 17 bases spanning the gap. The CDR3 region is CASGSDGGQGNQPQHF. The CDR3 bases are TGTGCTAGTGGTTCCGACGGGGGGCAGGGAAATCAGCCCCAGCATTTT.

Turning to this clone: The sample carries other DNA sequences with the same CDR3. The J gene is TRBJ2-3, the V gene TRBV18; D remains ambiguous. Germline V gene data show CDR1 as KGHSH and CDR2 as LQKENI. The CDR3 totals 13 residues. Trimming took 6 bases from V and 4 from J, leaving 11 bases between them. This chain's CDR3 is CASSLGQADTQYF. The CDR3 DNA follows: TGTGCCAGCTCCCTTGGGCAGGCAGATACGCAGTATTTT.

With respect to this clone: The sample holds other DNA sequences that translate to the same CDR3. This rearrangement joins TRBV30 to TRBJ1-1, with a possible D match to TRBD1 (5 bases). The V and J ends lost 0 bases and 1 base respectively, with 9 bases between them. In germline, CDR1 is GTSNPN, CDR2 SVGIG (reference sequence). The CDR3 consists of 14 residues. The DNA of the CDR3 is TGTGCCTGGAGTGTAACCGGGGGGAACACTGAAGCTTTCTTT. Its protein product is CAWSVTGGNTEAFF.

CDR3 DNA sequence: TGTGCCAGCGCTAGCGGGGTCAGCAATGAGCAGTTCTTC. It yields the protein CASASGVSNEQFF. The V call is TRBV6-1, the J call TRBJ2-1; 9 bases align to TRBD2. The CDR3 spans 13 residues. Germline CDR1 and CDR2: MNHNS and SASEGT. The V and J ends lost 8 bases and 6 bases, in that order; junction bases with no gene match: 5.

The chain joins TRBV5-1 to TRBJ1-5; the match to TRBD1 covers 8 bases. Germline-derived CDR1 and CDR2 are SGHRS and YFSETQ. The CDR3 extends over 14 amino acids. The V segment lost 0 bases and the J segment 10 bases; nucleotides outside the gene matches: 6. The CDR3 coding sequence is TGCGCCAGCAGCTTGGCGGGACAGGATCCCCCCCAGCATTTT. Translation: CASSLAGQDPPQHF.

This clone appeared a few times. The rearrangement joins TRBV4-1 to TRBJ1-6; D unclear. Germline loops: CDR1 MGHRA, CDR2 YSYEKL. V was cut by 0 bases and J by 7 bases, with 10 bases left in between. The CDR3 extends over 15 amino acids. The CDR3 nucleotides are TGCGCCAGCAGCCAAGAATACGGGTACAATTCACCCCTCCACTTT. Protein: CASSQEYGYNSPLHF.

On this clone itself: Different DNA sequences within this sample yield the same CDR3. The chain combines TRBV30 with TRBJ2-7, with a possible D match to TRBD1 (5 bases). Looked up from germline, CDR1 is GTSNPN and CDR2 is SVGIG (reference sequence). There are 13 residues in the CDR3. V was pared by 0 bases and J by 1 base, with 7 bases between. The CDR3 bases are TGTGCCTGGAGTGTAGGGGCTTCCTACGAGCAGTACTTC. Protein: CAWSVGASYEQYF.

The chain uses TRBV5-6 and TRBJ1-2, with D hard to call. This CDR3 region has 13 residues. V was pared by 4 bases and J by 7 bases, with 14 bases between. The germline CDR1 and CDR2 sequences are SGHDT and YYEEEE. CDR3 nucleotides: TGTGCCAGCAGCGGACGGGTTTCTACTGGCTACACCTTC. Translation: CASSGRVSTGYTF.

This chain joins TRBV9 and TRBJ2-4; TRBD2 agrees at 7 bases. CDR1 SGDLS and CDR2 YYNGEE come from the germline V gene. Trimming took 3 bases from V and 7 from J; bases not matched to a gene: 7. This CDR3 is built from 14 residues. CDR3 bases: TGTGCCAGCAGCGCATCCGTCGGGAGGAACATTCAGTACTTC. It encodes CASSASVGRNIQYF.

This rearrangement joins TRBV10-3 to TRBJ1-1; perhaps TRBD1 as D (6 bases). Germline CDR1 and CDR2: ENHRY and SYGVKD. The CDR3 runs to 12 residues. Trimming took off 6 bases at V and 4 bases at J, with 9 bases between the two ends. The CDR3 loop reads CAIRQGPTEAFF. CDR3 nucleotides: TGTGCCATCAGACAGGGTCCCACTGAAGCTTTCTTT.

With respect to this clone: Other DNA sequences of this sample code for an identical CDR3. The chain carries TRBV30 and TRBJ1-1; no clear D gene. The V gene lost 3 bases and the J gene lost 0 bases, with 8 bases spanning the gap. Germline V CDR1 and CDR2: GTSNPN, SVGIG (reference sequence). The CDR3 loop spans 13 amino acids. The CDR3 here is CAWRSGMNTEAFF. The DNA of the CDR3 is TGTGCCTGGAGATCGGGAATGAACACTGAAGCTTTCTTT.

The chain employs TRBV28 and TRBJ1-2; D possibly corresponds to TRBD1 (6 bases). Germline lookup yields CDR1 MDHEN and CDR2 SYDVKM. This CDR3 has 14 amino acids. With 6 bases removed from V and 4 bases from J, the gap between germline ends came to 15 bases. The CDR3 loop reads CASRSPSGAYGYTF. The CDR3 nucleotides read TGTGCCAGCAGATCACCCTCAGGGGCCTATGGCTACACCTTC.

The chain employs TRBV7-6 and TRBJ2-2; the D is unclear. This CDR3 is 13 amino acids long. V lost 3 bases and J 9 bases, leaving 11 bases between the germline ends. Germline V lookup: CDR1 SGHVS, CDR2 FNYEAQ. The CDR3 sequence: CASSLSAARELFF. DNA of the CDR3: TGTGCCAGCAGCTTGTCCGCGGCGAGGGAGCTGTTTTTT.

Points on this clone: The sample carries other DNA sequences with the same CDR3. This sequence joins TRBV19 and TRBJ1-5; TRBD1 is a possible D gene (5 bases). Trimming removed 3 bases from V and 0 bases from J, with 12 bases in between. The CDR3 contains 16 residues. CDR1 LNHDA and CDR2 SQIVND come from the germline V gene (reference sequence). CDR3 sequence (DNA): TGTGCCAGTAGTATCTCAGGGACTCTTAGCAATCAGCCCCAGCATTTT. It codes for CASSISGTLSNQPQHF.

CDR3 in DNA: TGTGCCAGCAGTGGGTTGAGACTAGCGGGGGGGCAAGATACGCAGTATTTT. It is translated as CASSGLRLAGGQDTQYF. The chain couples TRBV6-1 to TRBJ2-3, with 14 nucleotides matching TRBD2. The CDR3 runs 17 residues. V trimming: 4 bases; J trimming: 5 bases; junction bases outside the gene matches: 8. Per germline, CDR1 MNHNS and CDR2 SASEGT.

The chain recombines TRBV6-5 with TRBJ2-7; D call uncertain. Germline CDR1 reads MNHEY; CDR2 reads SVGAGI. There are 13 residues in the CDR3. The ends were cut back, 4 bases at V and 3 bases at J, with 10 bases in the middle. CDR3: CASSLGHNYEQYF. Written as DNA, the CDR3 is TGTGCCAGCAGTTTAGGGCACAACTACGAGCAGTACTTC.

V and J are TRBV5-1 and TRBJ2-1, with 7 bases lining up with TRBD2. Germline V CDR1 and CDR2: SGHRS, YFSETQ. J lost 1 base, V lost 3 bases, and 4 bases had no gene match. This CDR3 contains 15 residues. The CDR3 DNA sequence: TGCGCCAGCAGCTCGAGCGGGGTTTCCTACAATGAGCAGTTCTTC. It is translated as CASSSSGVSYNEQFF.